This T cell receptor beta chain was sequenced during a study of T cell responses to AZD1222 COVID-19 vaccine. General study findings and limits: Vaccination with two AZD1222 doses was followed by a rise in Spike-specific TCR breadth and depth. None of the repertoires were sampled until the peak T cell response had passed. Possibly, clonal diversity was underestimated; donors were largely white British and included more females.

Pooled samples include second doses given at about 4 or 12 weeks. Remarks on this clone: Its specificity is not known.

CDR3 length equals 16 residues. V lost 2 bases, J lost 4 bases, and 15 bases lay in between. From germline, CDR1 is MNHNY and CDR2 SVGAGI (reference sequence). TCRdb keeps only in-frame clones here, not all; method: immunoSEQ multiplex PCR. This table holds around 78,000 clones, under 90% found once. The TCR sequence derives from an adult who received the AZD1222 COVID-19 vaccine. The input for sequencing was peripheral blood, taken 28 days after the second AZD1222 dose. The chain recombines TRBV6-6 with TRBJ1-5; possibly TRBD1 for D (5 bases). CDR3 region: CASSYVLQVGNQPQHF. CDR3 nucleotide sequence: TGTGCCAGCAGTTACGTTCTACAGGTCGGGAATCAGCCCCAGCATTTT.